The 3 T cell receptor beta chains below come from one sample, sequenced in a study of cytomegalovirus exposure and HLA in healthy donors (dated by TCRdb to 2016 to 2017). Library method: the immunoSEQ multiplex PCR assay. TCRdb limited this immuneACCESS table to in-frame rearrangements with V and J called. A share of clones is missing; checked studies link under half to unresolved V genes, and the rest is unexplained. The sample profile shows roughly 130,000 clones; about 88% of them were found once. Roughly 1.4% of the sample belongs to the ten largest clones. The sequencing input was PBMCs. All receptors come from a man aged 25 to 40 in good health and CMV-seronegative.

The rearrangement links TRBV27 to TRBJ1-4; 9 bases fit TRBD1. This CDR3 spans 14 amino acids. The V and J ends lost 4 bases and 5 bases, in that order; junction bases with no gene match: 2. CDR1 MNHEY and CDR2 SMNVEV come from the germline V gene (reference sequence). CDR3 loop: CASSSGQGNEKLFF. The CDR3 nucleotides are TGTGCCAGCAGTTCCGGACAGGGGAATGAAAAACTGTTTTTT.

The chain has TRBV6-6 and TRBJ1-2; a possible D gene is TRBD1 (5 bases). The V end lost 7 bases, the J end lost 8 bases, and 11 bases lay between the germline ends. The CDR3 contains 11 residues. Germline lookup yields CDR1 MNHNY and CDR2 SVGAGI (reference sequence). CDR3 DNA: TGTGCCAGCACCCAGGGTATAGGCTACACCTTC. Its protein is CASTQGIGYTF.

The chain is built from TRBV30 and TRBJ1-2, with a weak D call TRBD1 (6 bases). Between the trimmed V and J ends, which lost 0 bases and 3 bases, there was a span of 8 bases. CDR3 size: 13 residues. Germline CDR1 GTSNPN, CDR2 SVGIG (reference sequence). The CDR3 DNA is TGTGCCTGGAGTGTCCAGGGGCACTATGGCTACACCTTC. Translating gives CAWSVQGHYGYTF.